This TCR beta chain was identified during a study of T cells in Graves' hyperthyroidism and ophthalmopathy. Amplification of TCR beta CDR3 regions was performed using RNA transcripts as template. During a first-round RT-PCR of the TCR CDR3, the HTBI primer set was used. One entry per CDR3 protein, called by TCRdb with MiXCR from the multiplex PCR reads. The repertoire holds a few hundred thousand distinct CDR3 sequences, around 25% seen once, with less than 85% in the top ten. This clonotype was counted many times. PBMCs were sourced from roughly 9.7 ml fresh peripheral blood. V gave up 2 bases and J gave up 0 bases, with 9 bases separating them. Germline loops: CDR1 SGHRS, CDR2 YFSETQ. The CDR3 totals 15 residues.

This rearrangement joins TRBV5-1 to TRBJ2-1; no clear D. The TCR sequence derives from a man aged 50-59 years with Graves' hyperthyroidism. Sequencing used blood. The CDR3: CASSFGQNSYNEQFF. Here the CDR3 DNA reads TGCGCCAGCAGCTTCGGTCAAAACTCCTACAATGAGCAGTTCTTC. The full variable domain, with the rest looked up from reference TRBV5-1 and TRBJ2-1, is KAGVTQTPRYLIKTRGQQVTLSCSPISGHRSVSWYQQTPGQGLQFLFEYFSETQRNKGNFPGRFSGRQFSNSRSEMNVSTLELGDSALYLCASSFGQNSYNEQFFGPGTRLTVL.